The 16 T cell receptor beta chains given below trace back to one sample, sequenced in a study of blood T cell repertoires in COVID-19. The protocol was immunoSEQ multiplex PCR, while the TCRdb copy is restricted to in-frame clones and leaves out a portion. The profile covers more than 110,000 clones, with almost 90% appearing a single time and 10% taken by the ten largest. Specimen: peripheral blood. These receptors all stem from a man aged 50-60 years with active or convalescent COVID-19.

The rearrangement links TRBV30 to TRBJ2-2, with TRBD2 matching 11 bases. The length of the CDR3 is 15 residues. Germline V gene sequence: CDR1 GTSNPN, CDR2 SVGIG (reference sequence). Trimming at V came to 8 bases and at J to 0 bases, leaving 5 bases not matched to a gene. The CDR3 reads CAGIAGGTNTGELFF. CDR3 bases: TGTGCCGGTATAGCGGGAGGGACGAACACCGGGGAGCTGTTTTTT. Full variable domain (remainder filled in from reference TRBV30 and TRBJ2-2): SQTIHQWPATLVQPVGSPLSLECTVEGTSNPNLYWYRQAAGRGLQLLFYSVGIGQISSEVPQNLSASRPQDRQFILSSKKLLLSDSGFYLCAGIAGGTNTGELFFGEGSRLTVL.

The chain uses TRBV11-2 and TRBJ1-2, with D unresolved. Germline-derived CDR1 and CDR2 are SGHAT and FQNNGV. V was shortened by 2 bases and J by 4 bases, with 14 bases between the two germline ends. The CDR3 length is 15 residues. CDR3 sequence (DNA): TGTGCCAGCAGCTTAACGGCACGGGGTGGCTATGGCTACACCTTC. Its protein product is CASSLTARGGYGYTF.

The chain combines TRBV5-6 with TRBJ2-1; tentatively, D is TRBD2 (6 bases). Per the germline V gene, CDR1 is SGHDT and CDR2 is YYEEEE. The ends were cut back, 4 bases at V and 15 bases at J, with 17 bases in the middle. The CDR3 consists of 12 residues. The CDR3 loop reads CASSGGARSPFF. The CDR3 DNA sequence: TGTGCCAGCAGCGGCGGGGCGCGTTCGCCGTTCTTC.

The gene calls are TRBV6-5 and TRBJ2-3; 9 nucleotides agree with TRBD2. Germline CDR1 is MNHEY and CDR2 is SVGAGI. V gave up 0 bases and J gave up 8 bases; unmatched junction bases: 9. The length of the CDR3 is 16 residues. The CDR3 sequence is CASSYSRREGGSTQYF. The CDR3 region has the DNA TGTGCCAGCAGTTACTCGAGGCGGGAGGGCGGCAGTACGCAGTATTTT.

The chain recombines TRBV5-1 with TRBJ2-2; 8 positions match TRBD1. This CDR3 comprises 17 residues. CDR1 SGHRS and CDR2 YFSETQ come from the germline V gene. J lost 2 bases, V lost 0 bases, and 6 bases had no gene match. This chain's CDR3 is CASSLGWQGANTGELFF. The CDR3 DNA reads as TGCGCCAGCAGCTTGGGGTGGCAGGGGGCTAACACCGGGGAGCTGTTTTTT. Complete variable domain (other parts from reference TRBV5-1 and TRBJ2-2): KAGVTQTPRYLIKTRGQQVTLSCSPISGHRSVSWYQQTPGQGLQFLFEYFSETQRNKGNFPGRFSGRQFSNSRSEMNVSTLELGDSALYLCASSLGWQGANTGELFFGEGSRLTVL.

The CDR3 region is CASSETGNTGELFF. As DNA, the CDR3 is TGCGCCAGCAGTGAAACAGGGAACACCGGGGAGCTGTTTTTT. The rearrangement uses TRBV10-1 and TRBJ2-2; TRBD1 is a possible D gene (5 bases). Germline CDR1 is WNHNN and CDR2 is SYGVQD (reference sequence). V gave up 3 bases and J gave up 1 base, with 6 bases separating them. There are 14 residues in the CDR3.

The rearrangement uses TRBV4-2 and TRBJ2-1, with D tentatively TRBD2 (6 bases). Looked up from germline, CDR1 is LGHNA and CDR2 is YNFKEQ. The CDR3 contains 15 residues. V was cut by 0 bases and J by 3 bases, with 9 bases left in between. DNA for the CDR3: TGTGCCAGCAGCCAAGAGGGTAGCGGCTACAATGAGCAGTTCTTC. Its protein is CASSQEGSGYNEQFF.

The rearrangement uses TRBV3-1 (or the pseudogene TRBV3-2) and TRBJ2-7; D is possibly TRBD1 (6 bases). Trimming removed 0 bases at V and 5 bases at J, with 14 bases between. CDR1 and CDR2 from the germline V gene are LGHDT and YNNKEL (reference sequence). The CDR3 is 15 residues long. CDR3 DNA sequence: TGTGCCAGCAGCCAAGATCGAGGACAGAATAACGAGCAGTACTTC. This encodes CASSQDRGQNNEQYF.

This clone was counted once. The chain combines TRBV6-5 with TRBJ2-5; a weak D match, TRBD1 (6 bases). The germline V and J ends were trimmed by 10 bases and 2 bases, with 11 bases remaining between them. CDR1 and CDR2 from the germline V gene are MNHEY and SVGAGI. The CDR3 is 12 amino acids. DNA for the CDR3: TGTGCCAACGGACAGCCACAAGAGACCCAGTACTTC. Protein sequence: CANGQPQETQYF.

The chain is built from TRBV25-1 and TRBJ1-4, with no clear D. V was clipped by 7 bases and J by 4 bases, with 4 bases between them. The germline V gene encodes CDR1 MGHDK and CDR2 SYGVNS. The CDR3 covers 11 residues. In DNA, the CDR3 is TGTGCCAGCACCAATAATGAAAAACTGTTTTTT. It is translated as CASTNNEKLFF.

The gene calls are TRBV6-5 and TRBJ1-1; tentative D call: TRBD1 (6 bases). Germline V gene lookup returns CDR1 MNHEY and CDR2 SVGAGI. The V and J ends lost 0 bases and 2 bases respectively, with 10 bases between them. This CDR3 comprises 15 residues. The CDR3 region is CASSYSRRGNTEAFF. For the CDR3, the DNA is TGTGCCAGCAGTTACTCTCGCAGGGGTAACACTGAAGCTTTCTTT.

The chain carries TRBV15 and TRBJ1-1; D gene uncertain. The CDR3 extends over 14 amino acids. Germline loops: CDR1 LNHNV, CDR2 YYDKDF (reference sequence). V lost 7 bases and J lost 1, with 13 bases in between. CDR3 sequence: CATKKSRSNTEAFF. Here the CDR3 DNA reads TGTGCCACCAAAAAGTCGAGGTCGAACACTGAAGCTTTCTTT.

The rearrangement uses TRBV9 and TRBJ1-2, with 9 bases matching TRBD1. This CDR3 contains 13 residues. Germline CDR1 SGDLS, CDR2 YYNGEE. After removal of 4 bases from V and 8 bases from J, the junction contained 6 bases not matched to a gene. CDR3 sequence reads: CASSQQGAVGYTF. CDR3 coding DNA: TGTGCCAGCAGCCAACAGGGGGCTGTCGGCTACACCTTC.

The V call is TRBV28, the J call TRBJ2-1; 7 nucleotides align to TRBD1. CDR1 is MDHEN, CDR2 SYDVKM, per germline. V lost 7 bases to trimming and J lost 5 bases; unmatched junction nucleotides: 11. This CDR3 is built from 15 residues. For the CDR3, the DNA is TGTGCCAGCACCGACACAGGGGTGATGAACAATGAGCAGTTCTTC. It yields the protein CASTDTGVMNNEQFF.

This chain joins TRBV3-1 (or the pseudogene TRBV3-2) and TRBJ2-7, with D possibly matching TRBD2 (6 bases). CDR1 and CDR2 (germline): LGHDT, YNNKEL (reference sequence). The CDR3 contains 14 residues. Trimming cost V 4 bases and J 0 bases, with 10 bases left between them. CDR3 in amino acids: CASSLWDFSYEQYF. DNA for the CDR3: TGTGCCAGCAGCCTTTGGGACTTCTCCTACGAGCAGTACTTC.

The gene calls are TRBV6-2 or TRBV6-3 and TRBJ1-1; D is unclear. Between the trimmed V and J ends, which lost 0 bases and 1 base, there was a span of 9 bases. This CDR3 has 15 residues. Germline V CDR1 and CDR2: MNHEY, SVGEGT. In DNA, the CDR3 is TGTGCCAGCAGTTACTCGAATACAAGGAACACTGAAGCTTTCTTT. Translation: CASSYSNTRNTEAFF.